This is a list of T cell receptor beta chains from one sample in a study of CD8 T cells in Susac syndrome. TCRdb re-analysed the immunoSEQ multiplex PCR reads in MiXCR, keeping a single row per CDR3 protein. The table shows under 550,000 distinct CDR3 sequences, with 85% occurring only once. Source material: CD8+ T cells from PBMCs. The origin of the receptors is a human donor with multiple sclerosis. Each CDR3 is given with its conserved first and last residue. The D gene is left open where the match is weak. Only part of the rows carry a size: once, few, many, or a class if the clone is expanded.

v_call	j_call	clone_size	d_call	cdr3_aa	cdr3_nt
TRBV5-1	TRBJ2-7	few	TRBD2	CASSLEHGGADEQYF	TGCGCCAGCAGCTTGGAGCACGGGGGGGCCGACGAGCAGTACTTC
TRBV30	TRBJ1-6	-	-	CAWSVRSPLHF	TGTGCCTGGAGTGTACGATCACCCCTCCACTTT
TRBV24-1	TRBJ2-6	-	-	CATSDSGSVLTF	TGTGCCACCAGTGACTCGGGCAGCGTCCTGACTTTC
TRBV30	TRBJ1-6	-	-	CAWSVFGQYNSPLHF	TGTGCCTGGAGTGTATTTGGACAGTATAATTCACCCCTCCACTTT
TRBV7-6	TRBJ2-1	-	-	CASSLEPGGPYNEQFF	TGTGCCAGCAGCTTAGAACCCGGGGGCCCCTACAATGAGCAGTTCTTC
TRBV28	TRBJ1-5	-	-	CASRRTVGQQPQHF	TGTGCCAGCAGGAGGACAGTGGGGCAACAGCCCCAGCATTTT
TRBV29-1	TRBJ1-1	-	TRBD1	CSGQGDGTEAFF	TGCAGCGGTCAGGGGGACGGCACTGAAGCTTTCTTT
TRBV6-5	TRBJ1-3	-	TRBD1	CASSTGAGNTIYF	TGTGCCAGCAGTACAGGGGCTGGAAACACCATATATTTT
TRBV19	TRBJ2-7	-	-	CASTFGHEQYF	TGTGCCAGTACGTTTGGCCACGAGCAGTACTTC
TRBV12-3/TRBV12-4	TRBJ2-3	few	-	CASSLTGSTDTQYF	TGTGCCAGCAGTTTAACCGGGAGCACAGATACGCAGTATTTT
TRBV27	TRBJ2-6	-	-	CASSSALYSGANVLTF	TGTGCCAGCAGCTCTGCTCTCTACTCTGGGGCCAACGTCCTGACTTTC
TRBV5-1	TRBJ2-7	-	TRBD1	CASSEDRTHAEQYF	TGCGCCAGCAGCGAGGACAGGACCCATGCCGAGCAGTACTTC
TRBV4-1	TRBJ2-1	-	-	CASSQEMSSYNEQFF	TGCGCCAGCAGCCAAGAGATGAGCTCCTACAATGAGCAGTTCTTC
TRBV28	TRBJ2-5	few	TRBD2	CASSLGLAGVETQYF	TGTGCCAGCAGTTTGGGTCTAGCGGGAGTAGAGACCCAGTACTTC
TRBV12-5	TRBJ1-5	-	TRBD1	CASGEGQDHNQPQHF	TGTGCTAGTGGGGAAGGACAGGATCATAATCAGCCCCAGCATTTT
TRBV6-5	TRBJ2-2	-	TRBD1	CASSPGQGPPGELFF	TGTGCCAGCAGCCCGGGACAGGGCCCTCCCGGGGAGCTGTTTTTT
TRBV4-1	TRBJ1-1	-	-	CASSQEGSLNTEAFF	TGCGCCAGCAGCCAAGAAGGCAGCTTGAACACTGAAGCTTTCTTT
TRBV10-3	TRBJ2-1	-	TRBD2	CATGLVVGNEQFF	TGTGCCACCGGACTAGTAGTAGGCAATGAGCAGTTCTTC
TRBV27	TRBJ2-7	-	-	CASRPLGHEHEQYF	TGTGCCAGCAGGCCTCTCGGACATGAGCACGAGCAGTACTTC
TRBV6-1	TRBJ1-1	few	-	CASSFWLGPVRAFF	TGTGCCAGCAGTTTTTGGCTAGGGCCGGTGCGAGCTTTCTTT
TRBV7-2	TRBJ2-3	-	-	CASSIMRDTQYF	TGTGCCAGCAGCATAATGCGAGATACGCAGTATTTT
TRBV5-1	TRBJ2-7	few	TRBD1	CASSPLEGTGDEQYF	TGCGCCAGCAGCCCACTTGAGGGGACAGGGGACGAGCAGTACTTC
TRBV14	TRBJ2-2	-	-	CASSPRPHTGELFF	TGTGCCAGCAGCCCCCGGCCTCACACCGGGGAGCTGTTTTTT
TRBV2	TRBJ1-1	-	-	CAKGGSTEAFF	TGTGCCAAAGGGGGGAGCACTGAAGCTTTCTTT
TRBV30	TRBJ1-5	-	-	CAWQGRDQPQHF	TGTGCCTGGCAAGGACGGGACCAGCCCCAGCATTTT
TRBV7-6	TRBJ2-7	-	TRBD1	CASSSRQGTSYEQYF	TGTGCCAGCAGCTCGAGACAGGGTACCTCCTACGAGCAGTACTTC
TRBV7-9	TRBJ2-1	-	-	CASSLGADGGDEQFF	TGTGCCAGCAGCTTAGGGGCCGACGGAGGGGATGAGCAGTTCTTC
TRBV27	TRBJ2-1	-	-	CASSRGYEQFF	TGTGCCAGCAGTCGAGGCTATGAGCAGTTCTTC
TRBV20-1	TRBJ2-3	-	-	CSARDPTGATLTDTQYF	TGCAGTGCTAGAGACCCGACGGGGGCCACCCTCACAGATACGCAGTATTTT
TRBV9	TRBJ2-7	-	-	CASSSSPGDYEQYF	TGTGCCAGCAGCTCCTCCCCAGGGGACTACGAGCAGTACTTC
TRBV2	TRBJ1-5	-	TRBD1	CASRLDREGDQPQHF	TGTGCCAGCAGGCTCGACAGGGAAGGGGATCAGCCCCAGCATTTT
TRBV5-1	TRBJ2-7	-	-	CASSHQGTGLGDYEQYF	TGCGCCAGCAGCCACCAGGGAACGGGCCTCGGGGACTACGAGCAGTACTTC
TRBV6-1	TRBJ1-2	-	-	CASRGTNGYTF	TGTGCCAGCAGGGGGACAAACGGCTACACCTTC
TRBV6-1	TRBJ2-1	-	-	CASSETGLEFF	TGTGCCAGCAGTGAAACAGGGCTGGAGTTCTTC
TRBV4-1	TRBJ2-3	-	-	CASSEPTDTQYF	TGCGCCAGCAGCGAACCCACAGATACGCAGTATTTT
TRBV27	TRBJ2-7	-	TRBD2	CASSLSPAGLLDEQYF	TGTGCCAGCAGTTTATCCCCAGCGGGACTTCTCGACGAGCAGTACTTC
TRBV20-1	TRBJ2-1	-	TRBD2	CSATGTSGGYNEQFF	TGCAGTGCCACCGGGACTAGCGGGGGCTACAATGAGCAGTTCTTC
TRBV7-4	TRBJ2-2	-	-	CASRSGQRLAGTGELFF	TGTGCCAGCAGATCCGGGCAGCGGCTAGCAGGGACCGGGGAGCTGTTTTTT
TRBV7-9	TRBJ1-1	-	TRBD1	CASSTDREGKRTEAFF	TGTGCCAGCAGCACGGACAGGGAGGGGAAGAGGACTGAAGCTTTCTTT
TRBV3-1	TRBJ2-3	-	-	CASSHYRDTQYF	TGTGCCAGCAGCCATTATAGGGATACGCAGTATTTT
TRBV19	TRBJ1-5	-	-	CASIPQGTGQPQHF	TGTGCCAGTATCCCACAGGGTACCGGTCAGCCCCAGCATTTT
TRBV7-6	TRBJ1-1	-	-	CASSLGGPWDTEAFF	TGTGCCAGCAGCTTGGGGGGCCCCTGGGACACTGAAGCTTTCTTT
TRBV12-3/TRBV12-4	TRBJ1-5	-	-	CASSNHKTFLSNQPQHF	TGTGCCAGCAGCAACCATAAAACCTTTCTTAGCAATCAGCCCCAGCATTTT
TRBV6-2/TRBV6-3	TRBJ1-1	-	-	CASSYSRRRMNTEAFF	TGTGCCAGCAGTTACTCGAGACGGAGGATGAACACTGAAGCTTTCTTT
TRBV10-2	TRBJ2-6	-	-	CASSPVGPSSGANVLTF	TGCGCCAGCAGTCCCGTGGGGCCGAGCTCTGGGGCCAACGTCCTGACTTTC
TRBV2	TRBJ2-7	once	TRBD1	CASISGQTSYEQYF	TGTGCCAGCATATCGGGACAGACATCCTACGAGCAGTACTTC
TRBV20-1	TRBJ1-1	-	-	CSARDQTEENTEAFF	TGCAGTGCTAGAGATCAGACAGAAGAGAACACTGAAGCTTTCTTT